One sample yielded the 29 T cell receptor beta chains listed below, sequenced in a study of T cell repertoires in cytomegalovirus infection. Via MiXCR, TCRdb re-called the reads, giving one row per CDR3 protein. The table lists roughly 230,000 distinct CDR3 sequences, 15% to 20% of them singletons. Sequencing was done on a sample of CD8+ T cells from PBMCs. The receptors were gathered from a human donor in good health (CMV status not recorded). Some clones in this sample may be carry-over from other donors' samples.

This clonotype was counted a few times. This chain uses TRBV7-9 with TRBJ2-7; D unclear. This CDR3 has 16 residues. Germline V gene lookup returns CDR1 SEHNR and CDR2 FQNEAQ (reference sequence). Trimming took off 4 bases at V and 6 bases at J, with 22 bases between the two ends. The CDR3 DNA follows: TGTGCCAGCAGCTCCACCGAGCCTGCGGAGTTCTCCGAGCAGTACTTC. It codes for CASSSTEPAEFSEQYF.

This clonotype was counted ten times or more. The chain is built from TRBV7-8 and TRBJ2-5; D gene uncertain. V lost 6 bases and J lost 1, with 12 bases in between. The CDR3 is 14 residues long. The germline CDR1 and CDR2 sequences are SGHVS and FQNEAQ. CDR3 sequence: CASRWADTQETQYF. The CDR3, as DNA: TGTGCCAGCAGGTGGGCAGACACCCAAGAGACCCAGTACTTC.

This clonotype was counted many times. The rearrangement links TRBV7-9 to TRBJ1-4; 7 bases map to TRBD1. Looked up from germline, CDR1 is SEHNR and CDR2 is FQNEAQ (reference sequence). Trimming took 5 bases from V and 7 from J; bases not matched to a gene: 10. This CDR3 has 15 residues. The CDR3 protein is CASSPKPGTAEKLFF. DNA of the CDR3: TGTGCCAGCAGCCCTAAGCCCGGGACAGCTGAAAAACTGTTTTTT.

The chain uses TRBV7-9 and TRBJ2-1, with D possibly being TRBD1 (5 bases). The CDR3 extends over 12 amino acids. The germline V and J ends were trimmed by 5 bases and 5 bases, with 7 bases remaining between them. In germline, CDR1 is SEHNR, CDR2 FQNEAQ (reference sequence). The CDR3 region has the DNA TGTGCCAGCAGCGAGACAGACAATGAGCAGTTCTTC. It encodes CASSETDNEQFF.

This clonotype was seen more than once but under ten times. The rearrangement uses TRBV23-1 and TRBJ1-2, with D maybe TRBD1 (5 bases). TRBV23-1 is an ORF; its function is uncertain. This CDR3 is built from 15 residues. Trimming left V 0 bases short and J 4 bases short, with 12 bases between. The chain's CDR3 is CASSQSAGKTYGYTF. The DNA of the CDR3 is TGCGCCAGCAGTCAATCAGCAGGGAAGACCTATGGCTACACCTTC.

This clonotype was observed a handful of times. The chain has TRBV2 and TRBJ2-1; tentatively, D is TRBD2 (6 bases). The V and J ends lost 4 bases and 3 bases respectively, with 16 bases between them. Germline lookup yields CDR1 SNHLY and CDR2 FYNNEI. The length of the CDR3 is 16 residues. In DNA, the CDR3 is TGTGCCAGCAGTGGGAGGAGGCGGACTAACTACAATGAGCAGTTCTTC. Amino acids: CASSGRRRTNYNEQFF.

This rearrangement joins TRBV6-6 to TRBJ2-3; 10 positions match TRBD2. V shed 2 bases, J shed 1 base, and the junction held 3 bases outside the gene matches. Germline CDR1 and CDR2: MNHNY and SVGAGI (reference sequence). The CDR3 is 16 amino acids. CDR3: CASSYALAGGTDTQYF. The CDR3 DNA is TGTGCCAGCAGTTACGCCCTAGCGGGGGGCACAGATACGCAGTATTTT.

This clonotype has a handful of counts. The J gene is TRBJ2-5, the V gene TRBV20-1; TRBD1 is a possible D gene (6 bases). The V gene lost 2 bases and the J gene lost 5 bases, with 21 bases spanning the gap. This CDR3 is built from 16 residues. CDR1 and CDR2 (germline): DFQATT, SNEGSKA (reference sequence). The CDR3 coding sequence is TGCAGTGCTAGACTATACATCGGGGACATCAGCGAGACCCAGTACTTC. Residues: CSARLYIGDISETQYF.

With respect to this clonotype: A much larger clonotype is one base distant, so this may be a read error. This chain connects TRBV7-6 to TRBJ2-1; 7 bases agree with TRBD2. The CDR3 contains 12 residues. Germline CDR1 is SGHVS and CDR2 is FNYEAQ. This CDR3 reads CANSLAGWEQFF. As DNA, the CDR3 is TGTGCCAACAGCTTAGCGGGCTGGGAGCAGTTCTTC.

This clonotype has more than one count but fewer than ten. This rearrangement joins TRBV6-5 to TRBJ2-1; TRBD2 agrees at 14 bases. The V segment lost 6 bases and the J segment 6 bases; nucleotides outside the gene matches: 4. Per germline, CDR1 MNHEY and CDR2 SVGAGI. The CDR3 is 15 amino acids. In nucleotides, the CDR3 is TGTGCCAGCAGAAACGGACTAGCGGGGGGCAATGAGCAGTTCTTC. Protein product: CASRNGLAGGNEQFF.

There are many counts of this clonotype. The chain couples TRBV25-1 to TRBJ1-4; 9 nucleotides line up with TRBD1. Germline V lookup: CDR1 MGHDK, CDR2 SYGVNS. This CDR3 spans 17 amino acids. J gave up 8 bases and V 0 bases, and 10 bases lay outside the gene matches. The CDR3 spells CASSEYASTGTGEKLFF. The CDR3 region has the DNA TGTGCCAGCAGTGAATATGCGAGTACCGGGACAGGGGAAAAACTGTTTTTT.

This clonotype was recorded many times. The chain has TRBV7-8 and TRBJ2-5; no clear D gene. Germline values: CDR1 SGHVS, CDR2 FQNEAQ. V dropped 3 bases and J dropped 1 base, with 12 bases sitting between them. This CDR3 region has 15 residues. The CDR3 coding sequence is TGTGCCAGCAGCTTCCTTAGAAATTCCCAAGAGACCCAGTACTTC. This encodes CASSFLRNSQETQYF.

The V gene is TRBV12-3 or TRBV12-4, the J gene TRBJ1-2, with D uncertain. The CDR3 has 11 residues. V was shortened by 4 bases and J by 7 bases, with 7 bases between the two germline ends. The CDR3 is CASSWWGGYTF. The DNA for the CDR3 is TGTGCCAGCAGTTGGTGGGGTGGCTACACCTTC.

On this clonotype: A much larger clonotype is one base distant, so this may be a read error. V gene TRBV7-9 combines with J gene TRBJ1-2; D remains ambiguous. V dropped 1 base and J dropped 7 bases, with 10 bases sitting between them. The V gene's germline CDR1 is SEHNR and CDR2 FQNEAQ (reference sequence). This CDR3 is built from 13 residues. CDR3 region: CASSLGRLLGYTF. In nucleotides, the CDR3 is TGTGCCAGCAGCTTAGGAAGATTGCTTGGCTACACCTTC.

The chain joins TRBV6-5 to TRBJ1-1; D might be TRBD1 (5 bases). Germline CDR1 and CDR2: MNHEY and SVGAGI. The CDR3 runs 15 residues. The ends were cut back, 6 bases at V and 4 bases at J, with 18 bases in the middle. The DNA of the CDR3 is TGTGCCAGCAGATCCATGACAGCCGGGGGCACTGAAGCTTTCTTT. Its translation: CASRSMTAGGTEAFF.

At least ten counts were recorded for this clonotype. This chain joins TRBV7-9 and TRBJ2-2; the D is unclear. CDR1 is SEHNR and CDR2 is FQNEAQ in the germline V gene (reference sequence). Trimming removed 6 bases from V and 5 bases from J, with 7 bases in between. This CDR3 is built from 12 residues. The DNA for the CDR3 is TGTGCCAGCAGACGACCTACCGGGGAGCTGTTTTTT. It yields the protein CASRRPTGELFF.

This chain uses TRBV20-1 with TRBJ2-5, with 7 bases matching TRBD2. J gave up 0 bases and V 0 bases, and 7 bases lay outside the gene matches. CDR1 and CDR2 (germline): DFQATT, SNEGSKA (reference sequence). This CDR3 is 16 amino acids long. This chain's CDR3 is CSARDRRGTYQETQYF. DNA of the CDR3: TGCAGTGCTAGAGATCGGCGGGGGACGTACCAAGAGACCCAGTACTTC.

This clonotype was counted between two and nine times. The chain couples TRBV5-1 to TRBJ1-5; a possible D gene is TRBD1 (6 bases). Trimming cost V 1 base and J 7 bases, with 12 bases left between them. This CDR3 has 14 amino acids. Germline V gene data show CDR1 as SGHRS and CDR2 as YFSETQ. In DNA form, the CDR3 reads TGCGCCAGCAGCTTGTCGGGGGGCTGGCAGCCCCAGCATTTT. Translating gives CASSLSGGWQPQHF. Filled out from reference TRBV5-1 and TRBJ1-5, the complete variable domain reads KAGVTQTPRYLIKTRGQQVTLSCSPISGHRSVSWYQQTPGQGLQFLFEYFSETQRNKGNFPGRFSGRQFSNSRSEMNVSTLELGDSALYLCASSLSGGWQPQHFGDGTRLSIL.

This clonotype appeared a few times. The rearrangement links TRBV6-5 to TRBJ2-1; the match to TRBD2 covers 9 bases. The CDR3 runs to 15 residues. CDR1 MNHEY and CDR2 SVGAGI come from the germline V gene. J lost 9 bases, V lost 2 bases, and 8 bases had no gene match. The DNA for the CDR3 is TGTGCCAGCAGTTACGCGGGACTAGCCCTTGGTGAGCAGTTCTTC. Translation: CASSYAGLALGEQFF.

This clonotype was counted many times. V usage is TRBV6-2 or TRBV6-3 and J usage is TRBJ2-2; 8 bases align to TRBD1. The CDR3 is 14 amino acids. The V segment lost 6 bases and the J segment 4 bases; nucleotides outside the gene matches: 4. Germline CDR1 is MNHEY and CDR2 is SVGEGT. CDR3 coding DNA: TGTGCCAGCAGCAGGGGGCCGATCACCGGGGAGCTGTTTTTT. This sequence encodes CASSRGPITGELFF.

This clonotype appeared once. This chain connects TRBV4-3 to TRBJ2-5; D is perhaps TRBD2 (5 bases). CDR3 length: 14 residues. Deletions cut 1 base from V and 5 bases from J, with 11 bases between. Germline V gene sequence: CDR1 LGHNA, CDR2 YSLEER. CDR3 DNA: TGCGCCAGCAGCCAAGTTCACCGCGGGGAGACCCAGTACTTC. Its translation is CASSQVHRGETQYF.

This clonotype was counted a few times. This chain links TRBV28 with TRBJ2-3; TRBD2 agrees at 11 bases. The germline gives CDR1 MDHEN, CDR2 SYDVKM. With V trimmed by 5 bases and J by 9 bases, 13 bases remained unmatched. The CDR3 length is 16 residues. The CDR3 loop reads CASSPHSGGVEETQYF. The CDR3 nucleotides are TGTGCCAGCAGTCCCCATAGCGGGGGGGTCGAGGAGACGCAGTATTTT. Using reference TRBV28 and TRBJ2-3 for the parts outside the CDR3, the full variable domain is DVKVTQSSRYLVKRTGEKVFLECVQDMDHENMFWYRQDPGLGLRLIYFSYDVKMKEKGDIPEGYSVSREKKERFSLILESASTNQTSMYLCASSPHSGGVEETQYFGPGTRLTVL.

This clonotype was seen at least ten times. The chain has TRBV28 and TRBJ2-7; 7 bases fit TRBD1. Germline V gene lookup returns CDR1 MDHEN and CDR2 SYDVKM. The ends lost 7 bases at V and 2 bases at J; junction bases unmatched: 5. This CDR3 region has 13 residues. The CDR3 coding sequence is TGTGCCAGCAAGAGGACAGGTACCTACGAGCAGTACTTC. Translated, it gives CASKRTGTYEQYF.

The V call is TRBV19, the J call TRBJ2-7; 8 bases are a match to TRBD1. The V segment lost 6 bases and the J segment 2 bases; nucleotides outside the gene matches: 9. Germline values: CDR1 LNHDA, CDR2 SQIVND (reference sequence). The length of the CDR3 is 15 residues. CDR3 sequence (DNA): TGTGCCAGTAGCGACAGGGGCGCCACTCCCTACGAGCAGTACTTC. Protein: CASSDRGATPYEQYF.

V usage is TRBV5-6 and J usage is TRBJ2-1; weak D call: TRBD2 (5 bases). The CDR3 is made up of 17 amino acids. Trimming stripped 2 bases from V and 8 bases from J, with 23 bases between. CDR1 and CDR2 from the germline V gene are SGHDT and YYEEEE. Here the CDR3 reads CASSFEGVGRPLDEQFF. The CDR3 DNA is TGTGCCAGCAGCTTTGAGGGAGTAGGGCGGCCCCTGGATGAGCAGTTCTTC.

The CDR3 region has the DNA TGTGCCAGCAGGCCCAAACCGACTAGCGGGGGGGCAGATACGCAGTATTTT. Protein product: CASRPKPTSGGADTQYF. This chain links TRBV6-2 or TRBV6-3 with TRBJ2-3; TRBD2 matches 14 bases. Germline V CDR1 and CDR2: MNHEY, SVGEGT. The CDR3 is 17 residues long. Losses at the gene ends were 6 bases for V and 4 bases for J; bases not matched to a gene: 9.

This clonotype has at least ten counts. J is TRBJ2-2 and V is TRBV28; no clear D. Per germline, CDR1 MDHEN and CDR2 SYDVKM. The CDR3 consists of 17 residues. Trimming removed 7 bases at V and 6 bases at J, with 24 bases between. DNA for the CDR3: TGTGCCAGCACCCCCGATAACCCCGAAAGAATTCCCGGGGAGCTGTTTTTT. This encodes CASTPDNPERIPGELFF.

The gene calls are TRBV5-6 and TRBJ2-7; D is possibly TRBD1 or TRBD2 (5 bases each). Germline CDR1 and CDR2: SGHDT and YYEEEE. The CDR3 loop spans 14 amino acids. V was shortened by 4 bases and J by 6 bases, with 17 bases between the two germline ends. The DNA for the CDR3 is TGTGCCAGCAGCCTGCCGGGACCATCCACCGAGCAGTACTTC. As protein: CASSLPGPSTEQYF.

As DNA, the CDR3 is TGTGCCAGCAGTTTAGGGGGAGATCGCAATCAGCCCCAGCATTTT. This codes for CASSLGGDRNQPQHF. The gene calls are TRBV12-3 or TRBV12-4 and TRBJ1-5; no definite D call. The CDR3 totals 15 residues. V was shortened by 1 base and J by 2 bases, with 9 bases between the two germline ends.